There are many counts of the clone carrying this TCR beta chain. The antigen is undetermined. This entry comes from a study of T cells in Graves' hyperthyroidism and ophthalmopathy. About the research overall: Pretreatment peripheral blood was obtained at initial diagnosis. General study findings and limits: Most thyroid clonotypes expanded above 0.001 were also detected in blood. It was a median around 6 months before onset that the model predicted ophthalmopathy.

The TCR beta CDR3 regions underwent amplification using RNA transcripts as the source. First-round RT-PCR with HTBI primers amplified the TCR CDR3 region. A single record per CDR3 protein comes from TCRdb applying MiXCR to the multiplex PCR reads. The sample has roughly 250,000 distinct CDR3 sequences, about a sixth seen once. The CDR3 consists of 14 residues. In germline, CDR1 is KGHDR, CDR2 SFDVKD. Trimming took 6 bases from V and 0 from J, leaving 8 bases between them. This receptor was taken from a woman aged 18-35 years with Graves' ophthalmopathy. The genes are TRBV24-1 and TRBJ1-3, with D unclear. The source material was blood. The CDR3 bases are TGTGCCACCAGTACGGGGTTCTCTGGAAACACCATATATTTT. It codes for CATSTGFSGNTIYF.